This TCR beta chain appears in the sequencing data of a study of T cell repertoires in cytomegalovirus infection. Study-wide background: CMV epitopes used comprised recently identified HLA-C-restricted ones and well-studied HLA-B-restricted ones.

Points from the study as a whole: Carriers of CMV and the relevant HLA type were discriminated by public TCR beta frequency.

The CDR3 loop spans 14 amino acids. After removal of 7 bases from V and 3 bases from J, the junction contained 8 bases not matched to a gene. Germline CDR1 reads SQVTM; CDR2 reads ANQGSEA. MiXCR, run by TCRdb on the reads, gives a single entry per CDR3 protein. This table has fewer than 200,000 distinct CDR3 sequences, less than 25% appearing once. A few counts support this clonotype. No antigen is known for it. This clonotype originated in a human donor in good health (CMV status not recorded). Some clones in this sample may be carry-over from other donors' samples. The rearrangement links TRBV29-1 to TRBJ2-1, with 8 bases aligning to TRBD1. Source: CD8+ T cells from cultured PBMCs, taken from culture after CMV antigen stimulation. CDR3 protein: CSAARQGLYNEQFF. The CDR3 DNA is TGCAGCGCCGCTAGACAGGGGCTCTACAATGAGCAGTTCTTC.